This TCR beta chain was captured in a study of T cells in Graves' hyperthyroidism and ophthalmopathy. Whole-study findings and limits: Blood also showed most of the thyroid clonotypes that were expanded above 0.001.

This clonotype was observed at least ten times. The antigen remains undetermined. The patients, who ranged from 18 to 65 in age, presented with newly diagnosed hyperthyroidism lasting under 2 months. Authors of the study amplified TCR beta CDR3 regions from RNA transcripts. The HTBI set primed first-round TCR CDR3 RT-PCR. Using its own MiXCR run on the multiplex PCR reads, TCRdb lists one record per CDR3 protein. Of around 450,000 distinct CDR3 sequences in the sample, roughly an eighth were seen once. The V gene's germline CDR1 is MDHEN and CDR2 SYDVKM. With 5 bases removed from V and 6 bases from J, the gap between germline ends came to 20 bases. The CDR3 runs to 15 residues.

What was sequenced was blood. V usage is TRBV28 and J usage is TRBJ2-7, with a possible D match to TRBD1 (6 bases). This TCR was recovered from a woman younger than 35 with Graves' hyperthyroidism. The CDR3 protein is CASSTLTGHLGEQYF. CDR3 nucleotides: TGTGCCAGCAGTACACTTACGGGACATTTAGGCGAGCAGTACTTC.